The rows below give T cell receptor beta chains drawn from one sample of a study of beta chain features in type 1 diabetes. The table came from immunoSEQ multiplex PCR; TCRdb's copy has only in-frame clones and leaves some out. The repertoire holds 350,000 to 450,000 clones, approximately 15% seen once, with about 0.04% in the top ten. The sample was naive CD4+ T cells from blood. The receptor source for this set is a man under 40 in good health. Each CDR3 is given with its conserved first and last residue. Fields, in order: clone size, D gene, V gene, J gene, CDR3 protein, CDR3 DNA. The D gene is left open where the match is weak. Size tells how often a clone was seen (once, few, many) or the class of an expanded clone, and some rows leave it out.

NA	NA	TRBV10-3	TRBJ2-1	CAIREGGTHEQFF	TGTGCCATCAGGGAAGGCGGGACGCATGAGCAGTTCTTC
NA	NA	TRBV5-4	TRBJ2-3	CASSQTNWDGTQYF	TGTGCCAGCAGCCAGACTAATTGGGATGGGACGCAGTATTTT
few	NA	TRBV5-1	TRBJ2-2	CASREQGNTGELFF	TGCGCCAGCAGGGAACAGGGAAACACCGGGGAGCTGTTTTTT
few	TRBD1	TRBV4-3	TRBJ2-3	CASSLGTGGYPDTQYF	TGCGCCAGCAGCCTGGGGACAGGGGGTTACCCAGATACGCAGTATTTT
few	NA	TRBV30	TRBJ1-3	CAWSASFGNTIYF	TGTGCCTGGAGTGCCTCCTTCGGAAACACCATATATTTT
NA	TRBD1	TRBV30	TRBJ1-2	CAWSPNRGPDYGYTF	TGTGCCTGGAGTCCAAACAGGGGCCCAGACTATGGCTACACCTTC
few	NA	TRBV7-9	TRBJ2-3	CASKRAAEDTQYF	TGTGCCAGCAAGAGAGCTGCCGAAGATACGCAGTATTTT
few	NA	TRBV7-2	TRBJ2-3	CASSRSNTDTQYF	TGTGCCAGCAGTCGGTCAAACACAGATACGCAGTATTTT
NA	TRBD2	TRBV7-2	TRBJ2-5	CASSRGSSGGAETQYF	TGTGCCAGCAGCCGAGGGTCTAGCGGGGGGGCGGAGACCCAGTACTTC
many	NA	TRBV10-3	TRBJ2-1	CAIGGGGSSDNEQFF	TGTGCCATTGGAGGAGGAGGCTCCTCAGACAATGAGCAGTTCTTC
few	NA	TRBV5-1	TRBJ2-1	CASSLPPKLDRNRGNEQFF	TGCGCCAGCAGCTTGCCCCCTAAACTTGACAGGAATAGAGGCAATGAGCAGTTCTTC
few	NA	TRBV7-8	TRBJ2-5	CASSPGRLWETQYF	TGTGCCAGCAGCCCAGGACGATTGTGGGAGACCCAGTACTTC
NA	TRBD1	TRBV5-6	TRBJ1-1	CASSLRRQGRTEAFF	TGTGCCAGCAGCTTGAGAAGACAGGGGAGGACTGAAGCTTTCTTT
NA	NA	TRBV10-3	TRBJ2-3	CAISGSVRDTQYF	TGTGCCATCAGTGGGTCGGTACGGGATACGCAGTATTTT
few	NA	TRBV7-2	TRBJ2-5	CASSSTGPRAGTQYF	TGTGCCAGCAGCTCCACCGGACCCAGGGCGGGGACCCAGTACTTC
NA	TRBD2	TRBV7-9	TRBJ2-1	CASGASGFF	TGTGCCAGCGGGGCTAGCGGATTCTTC
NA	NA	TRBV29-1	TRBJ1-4	CSVGGFGEKLFF	TGCAGCGTTGGCGGCTTTGGAGAAAAACTGTTTTTT
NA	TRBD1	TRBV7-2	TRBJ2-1	CASSLWRGQGANEQFF	TGTGCCAGCAGCTTATGGAGGGGACAGGGCGCTAATGAGCAGTTCTTC
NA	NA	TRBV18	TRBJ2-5	CASSYRVQETQYF	TGTGCCAGCTCATACAGGGTCCAAGAGACCCAGTACTTC
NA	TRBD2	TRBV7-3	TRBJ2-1	CASSSAGTSRTGEQFF	TGTGCCAGCAGCTCAGCAGGGACTAGCCGCACTGGTGAGCAGTTCTTC
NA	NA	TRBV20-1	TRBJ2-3	CSARRDTQYF	TGCAGTGCTCGCCGCGATACGCAGTATTTT
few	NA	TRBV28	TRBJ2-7	CASSIDSAMWYF	TGTGCCAGCTCCATCGACAGCGCGATGTGGTACTTC